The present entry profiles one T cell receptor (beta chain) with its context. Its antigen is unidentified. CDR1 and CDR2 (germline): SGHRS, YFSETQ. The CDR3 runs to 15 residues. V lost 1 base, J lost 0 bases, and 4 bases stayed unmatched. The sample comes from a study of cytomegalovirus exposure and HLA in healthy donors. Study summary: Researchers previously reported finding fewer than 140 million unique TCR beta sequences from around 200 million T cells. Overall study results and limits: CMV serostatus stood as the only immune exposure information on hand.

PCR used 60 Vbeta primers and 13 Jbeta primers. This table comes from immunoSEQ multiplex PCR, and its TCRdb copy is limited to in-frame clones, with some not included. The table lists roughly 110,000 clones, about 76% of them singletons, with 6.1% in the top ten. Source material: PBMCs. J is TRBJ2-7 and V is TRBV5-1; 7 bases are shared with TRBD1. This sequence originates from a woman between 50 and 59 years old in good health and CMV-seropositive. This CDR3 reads CASSLSRDSSYEQYF. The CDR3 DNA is TGCGCCAGCAGCTTGTCCCGGGACAGCTCCTACGAGCAGTACTTC.